This TCR beta chain was profiled in a study of CD8+ T cells in alopecia areata. On the study more broadly: Severity scoring for treated patients was based on the percentage of affected scalp area.

Per the germline V gene, CDR1 is MNHNY and CDR2 is SVGAGI (reference sequence). V lost 2 bases and J 1 base, leaving 9 bases between the germline ends. The CDR3 is made up of 15 amino acids. The treatment: oral pan-JAK inhibitor, 5-10 mg twice daily. Investigators isolated RNA and reverse transcribed it into cDNA to act as the sequencing template. TCRdb's copy holds only in-frame clones and misses some; the assay was immunoSEQ multiplex PCR. This sample carries about 180,000 clones, 40% to 55% of them seen once, and the ten largest clones take 9.5% to 13%. The sequence was collected from a human donor with alopecia areata. The V call is TRBV6-6, the J call TRBJ1-5; no clear D gene. Material: CD8+ T cells sorted from blood, obtained at approximately week 52, from a patient treated with tofacitinib. The CDR3 protein is CASSYGEQSNQPQHF. The DNA for the CDR3 is TGTGCCAGCAGTTACGGGGAACAGAGCAATCAGCCCCAGCATTTT.